This T cell receptor (beta chain) was recovered during a study of blood T cell repertoires in COVID-19 (TCRdb year 2020). General notes on the study: Collaborator samples came from the United States, Italy and Spain and covered acute and convalescent phases of COVID-19. The prospective study material was composed of cDNA or gDNA derived from T cells, B-cell-depleted T cells, or PBMCs. Subjects who had been exposed to COVID-19, were actively infected with it, or had recovered from it provided the deeply sampled blood TCRbeta repertoires that made up the dataset. The repertoires were made available in a free public database intended to serve as a resource for research on the immune response to SARS-CoV-2. Samples were obtained from the ongoing ImmuneRACE study (first 160 participants) and from approximately 1,200 subjects provided by 6 global collaborators. Sample metadata almost always included a de-identified subject ID, COVID-19 status, age in years and sex. Where available, HLA class I and class II types were obtained from metadata supplied by the sample provider rather than from assay-based typing.

The immunoSEQ Assay, a bias-controlled multiplex PCR, was used to amplify TCRbeta CDR3 regions from genomic DNA. The authors' pipeline ran thus. The number of nucleated cells in each sample was estimated by amplification of reference gene primers within the assay. To quantify the absolute abundance of each unique TCRbeta CDR3 rearrangement, sequence reads were collapsed and filtered. For each sample, productive Simpson clonality was calculated as the square root of Simpson's diversity index over productive rearrangements. This is the immuneACCESS table as TCRdb keeps it, with only in-frame sequences that have V and J called. A part of the clones is gone; compared with another copy, unresolved V genes explain less than half, and the rest is unexplained. Clone size and V and J calls were adopted from that table, with D and trimming inferred from the DNA. This sample comprises 200,000 to 250,000 clones, just under 85% of them detected only once. In total, the top ten clones hold 1.5% to 2% of the sample.

This clone was counted between two and nine times. Its antigen is not yet known. No much larger clonotype is one base removed from it; base qualities were not supplied. Paper-wide results and their limitations: How much clinical and demographic metadata was included differed by source and by participant, and the metadata was provided uncurated.

Whole blood was collected in K2EDTA tubes by collaborating institutions according to the institutions' own protocols. For TCRbeta analysis, collaborators shipped samples as frozen whole blood, isolated PBMCs, or DNA extracted from either of those sample types. The sequenced sample consisted of peripheral blood. This clonotype originated in a woman older than 75 with acute or convalescent COVID-19.

This receptor has the CDR3 CASSHMGAQETQYF. In nucleotide form, the sequence is TGCGCCAGCAGCCACATGGGGGCACAAGAGACCCAGTACTTC. The chain joins TRBV5-1 to TRBJ2-5, and TRBD1 may be the D gene, going by 6 matching bases. The germline V gene yields SGHRS for CDR1 and YFSETQ for CDR2. V is clipped by 4 bases and J by 2 bases, and the sequence between their germline boundaries is 12 bases long. From cysteine to phenylalanine, the CDR3 is 14 amino acids long. Of the read, only the CDR3 DNA is kept; its 42 bases are in frame from base 1.